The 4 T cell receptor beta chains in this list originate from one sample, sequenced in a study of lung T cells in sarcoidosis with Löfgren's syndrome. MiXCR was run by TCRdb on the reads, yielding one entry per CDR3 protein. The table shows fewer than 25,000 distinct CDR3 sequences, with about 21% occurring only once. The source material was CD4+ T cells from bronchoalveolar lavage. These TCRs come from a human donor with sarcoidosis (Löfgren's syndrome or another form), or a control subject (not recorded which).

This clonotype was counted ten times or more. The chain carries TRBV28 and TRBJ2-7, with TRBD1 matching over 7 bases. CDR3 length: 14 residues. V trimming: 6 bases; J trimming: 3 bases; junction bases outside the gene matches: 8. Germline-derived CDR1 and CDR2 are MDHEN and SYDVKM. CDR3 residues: CASRRAGTVYEQYF. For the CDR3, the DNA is TGTGCCAGCAGACGAGCCGGGACAGTCTACGAGCAGTACTTC.

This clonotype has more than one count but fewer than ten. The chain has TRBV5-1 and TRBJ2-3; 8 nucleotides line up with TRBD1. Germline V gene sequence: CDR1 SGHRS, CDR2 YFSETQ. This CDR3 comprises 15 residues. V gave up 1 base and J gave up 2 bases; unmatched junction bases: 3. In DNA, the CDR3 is TGCGCCAGCAGCTTGCAGGGGGCGGACACAGATACGCAGTATTTT. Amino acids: CASSLQGADTDTQYF.

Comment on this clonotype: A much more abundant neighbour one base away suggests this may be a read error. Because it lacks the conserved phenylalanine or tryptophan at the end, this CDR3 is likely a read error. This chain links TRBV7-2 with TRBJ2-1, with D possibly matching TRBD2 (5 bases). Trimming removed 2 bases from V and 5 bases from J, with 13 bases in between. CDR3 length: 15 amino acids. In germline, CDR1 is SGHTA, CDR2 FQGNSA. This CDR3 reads CASSLWAMRDNEQFL. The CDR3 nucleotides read TGTGCCAGCAGCTTATGGGCGATGAGGGACAATGAGCAGTTCCTC.

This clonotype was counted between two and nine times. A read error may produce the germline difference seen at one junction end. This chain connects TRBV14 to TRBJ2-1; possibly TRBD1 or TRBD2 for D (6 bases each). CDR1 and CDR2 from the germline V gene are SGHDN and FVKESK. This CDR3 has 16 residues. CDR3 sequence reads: CASSQGGFHSYNEQFF. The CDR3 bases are TGTGCCAGCAGTCAAGGGGGGTTCCACTCCTACAATGAGCAGTTCTTC. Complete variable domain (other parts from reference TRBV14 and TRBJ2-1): EAGVTQFPSHSVIEKGQTVTLRCDPISGHDNLYWYRRVMGKEIKFLLHFVKESKQDESGMPNNRFLAERTGGTYSTLKVQPAELEDSGVYFCASSQGGFHSYNEQFFGPGTRLTVL.